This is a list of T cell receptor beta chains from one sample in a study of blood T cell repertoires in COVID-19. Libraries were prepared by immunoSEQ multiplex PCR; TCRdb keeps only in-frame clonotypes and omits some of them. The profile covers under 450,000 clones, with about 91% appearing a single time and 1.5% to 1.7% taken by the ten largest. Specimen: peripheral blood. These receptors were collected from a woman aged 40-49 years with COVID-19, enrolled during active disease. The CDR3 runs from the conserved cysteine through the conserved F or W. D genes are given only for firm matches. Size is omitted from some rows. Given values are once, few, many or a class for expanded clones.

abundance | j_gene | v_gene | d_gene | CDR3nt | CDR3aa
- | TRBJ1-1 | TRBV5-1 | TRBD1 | TGCGCCAGCGGGACAGGGGTAGGAGGAACTGAAGCTTTCTTT | CASGTGVGGTEAFF
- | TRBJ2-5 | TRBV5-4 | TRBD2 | TGTGCCAGCAGCCCGGGGGGACTTCTGGAGACCCAGTACTTC | CASSPGGLLETQYF
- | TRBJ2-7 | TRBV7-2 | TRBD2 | TGTGCCAGCGCTAACCCGGGGGGACGGTACGAGCAGTACTTC | CASANPGGRYEQYF
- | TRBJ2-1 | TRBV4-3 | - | TGCGCCAGCAGCCAAGATGGCCCGGGCAATGAGCAGTTCTTC | CASSQDGPGNEQFF
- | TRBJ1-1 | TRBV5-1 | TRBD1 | TGCGCCAGCAGCCCGGACAGGATGAACACTGAAGCTTTCTTT | CASSPDRMNTEAFF
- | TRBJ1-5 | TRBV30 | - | TGTGCCTGGAGTATGACTCTCAGCAATCAGCCCCAGCATTTT | CAWSMTLSNQPQHF
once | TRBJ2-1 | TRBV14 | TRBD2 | TGTGCCAGCAGCCAAGTTGGTGTGACTAGCGGGAGTTATGAGCAGTTCTTC | CASSQVGVTSGSYEQFF
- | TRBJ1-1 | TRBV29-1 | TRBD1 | TGCAGCGTTGCCCTTTTAGCTACAGGGGCGGCTTTCTTT | CSVALLATGAAFF
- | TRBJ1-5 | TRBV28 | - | TGTGCCAGCAGTTTTATCCGCAGACTCAATCAGCCCCAGCATTTT | CASSFIRRLNQPQHF
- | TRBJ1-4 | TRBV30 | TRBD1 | TGTGCCTGGAGTGTACGTGTCAGGGGGGAACTGTTTTTT | CAWSVRVRGELFF
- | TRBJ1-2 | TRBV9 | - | TGTGCCAGCAGCGCGGGAGCAGGGAACACCTTC | CASSAGAGNTF
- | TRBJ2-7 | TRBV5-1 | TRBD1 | TGCGCCAGCAGTGGACTCGACAGGGGGCTAACCCGCTGGGAGCAGTACTTC | CASSGLDRGLTRWEQYF
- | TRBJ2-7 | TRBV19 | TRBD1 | TGTGCCAGTAGTATAGGGGACAGGGACTCCTACGAGCAGTACTTC | CASSIGDRDSYEQYF
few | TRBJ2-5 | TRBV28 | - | TGTGCCAGCAGTTTAGCGAGCGTGGGTAGAGAGACCCAGTACTTC | CASSLASVGRETQYF
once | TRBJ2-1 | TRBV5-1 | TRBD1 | TGCGCCAGCAGCCCGGGACAGGGGGGGACCTACAATGAGCAGTTCTTC | CASSPGQGGTYNEQFF
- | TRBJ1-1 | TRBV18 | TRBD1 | TGTGCCAGCTGCCCCTGGGCAGGGGGCCAAGGATGCACTGAAGCTTTCTTT | CASCPWAGGQGCTEAFF